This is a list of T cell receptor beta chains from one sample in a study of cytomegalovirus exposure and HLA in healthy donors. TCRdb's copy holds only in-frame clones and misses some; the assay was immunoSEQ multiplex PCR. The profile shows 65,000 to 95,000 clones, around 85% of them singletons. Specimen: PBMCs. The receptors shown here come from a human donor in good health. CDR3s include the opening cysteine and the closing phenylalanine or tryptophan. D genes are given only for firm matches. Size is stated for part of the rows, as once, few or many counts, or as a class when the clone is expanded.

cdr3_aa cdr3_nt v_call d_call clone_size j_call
CASTLIRERMNTEAFF TGTGCCAGCACCCTGATCCGGGAGAGAATGAACACTGAAGCTTTCTTT TRBV28 . . TRBJ1-1
CASSEYTGSGGYTF TGTGCCAGCAGTGAATACACAGGGTCGGGGGGCTACACCTTC TRBV6-1 . . TRBJ1-2
CASRHSTLSSYNEQFF TGTGCCAGCAGGCATTCGACTCTTAGCTCCTACAATGAGCAGTTCTTC TRBV7-9 . once TRBJ2-1
CASSGRGRHEKLFF TGTGCCAGCAGCGGCAGGGGGCGACATGAAAAACTGTTTTTT TRBV6-5 TRBD1 . TRBJ1-4
CASSVRREQYF TGTGCCAGCAGTGTACGGCGGGAGCAGTACTTC TRBV6-6 . . TRBJ2-7
CASSEDVRWSYNSPLHF TGTGCCAGCAGTGAAGATGTGCGGTGGTCCTATAATTCACCCCTCCACTTT TRBV6-1 . once TRBJ1-6
CASSLAAGGPSDEQYF TGTGCCAGCAGCTTAGCGGCAGGGGGCCCCTCCGACGAGCAGTACTTC TRBV11-2 TRBD1 many TRBJ2-7
CASSPGAGSYEQYF TGTGCCAGCTCACCGGGGGCGGGTTCCTACGAGCAGTACTTC TRBV18 . . TRBJ2-7
CASSNGDSYNEQFF TGCGCCAGCAGCAACGGGGACTCCTACAATGAGCAGTTCTTC TRBV5-1 . . TRBJ2-1
CAISRGAAELQYF TGTGCCATCAGCAGGGGGGCCGCCGAGTTGCAGTACTTC TRBV10-3 . . TRBJ2-7
CASSLVEEEWRGVDTQYF TGTGCCAGCAGCTTGGTTGAGGAGGAATGGCGAGGCGTGGATACGCAGTATTTT TRBV5-6 . . TRBJ2-3
CASSLDGEETQYF TGTGCCAGCAGCTTAGACGGGGAAGAGACCCAGTACTTC TRBV7-6 . . TRBJ2-5
CASRDRGFGTEAFF TGTGCCAGCCGGGACAGGGGTTTTGGGACTGAAGCTTTCTTT TRBV19 TRBD1 . TRBJ1-1
CAWSTAGTVYEQYF TGTGCCTGGAGTACCGCCGGGACAGTCTACGAGCAGTACTTC TRBV30 TRBD1 . TRBJ2-7
CASSSSGQSSYEQYF TGTGCCAGCAGCTCATCCGGACAGAGCTCCTACGAGCAGTACTTC TRBV7-6 . once TRBJ2-7
CSEKRQGSGYTF TGCAGCGAAAAAAGACAGGGCAGCGGCTACACCTTC TRBV29-1 TRBD1 . TRBJ1-2
CASERGVNTEAFF TGTGCCAGCGAGCGGGGCGTGAACACTGAAGCTTTCTTT TRBV2 . . TRBJ1-1
CASSLMTGVQPQHF TGCGCCAGCAGCCTCATGACAGGGGTGCAGCCCCAGCATTTT TRBV5-1 TRBD1 . TRBJ1-5
CASSLLVTGELFF TGCGCCAGCAGCCTACTAGTCACCGGGGAGCTGTTTTTT TRBV4-3 . few TRBJ2-2
CASSRQLVGGYNEQFF TGCGCCAGCAGCCGCCAACTAGTAGGGGGCTACAATGAGCAGTTCTTC TRBV4-3 . . TRBJ2-1
CASSYSSLRGGELFF TGTGCCAGCAGTTACTCGTCGTTAAGAGGGGGGGAACTGTTTTTT TRBV6-5 . . TRBJ1-4